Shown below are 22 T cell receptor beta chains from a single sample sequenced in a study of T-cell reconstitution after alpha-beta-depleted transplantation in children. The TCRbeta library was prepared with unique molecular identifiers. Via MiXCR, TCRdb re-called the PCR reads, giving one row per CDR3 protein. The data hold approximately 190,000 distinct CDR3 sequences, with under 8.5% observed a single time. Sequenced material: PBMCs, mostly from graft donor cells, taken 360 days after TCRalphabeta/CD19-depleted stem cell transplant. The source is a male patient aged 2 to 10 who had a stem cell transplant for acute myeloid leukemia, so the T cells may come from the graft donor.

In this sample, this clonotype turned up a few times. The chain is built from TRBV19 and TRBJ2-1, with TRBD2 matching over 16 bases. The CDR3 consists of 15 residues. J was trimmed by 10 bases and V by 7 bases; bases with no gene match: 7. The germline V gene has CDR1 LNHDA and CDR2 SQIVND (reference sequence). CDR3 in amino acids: CASIGTSGRAEEQFF. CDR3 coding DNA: TGTGCCAGTATTGGGACTAGCGGGAGGGCCGAGGAGCAGTTCTTC.

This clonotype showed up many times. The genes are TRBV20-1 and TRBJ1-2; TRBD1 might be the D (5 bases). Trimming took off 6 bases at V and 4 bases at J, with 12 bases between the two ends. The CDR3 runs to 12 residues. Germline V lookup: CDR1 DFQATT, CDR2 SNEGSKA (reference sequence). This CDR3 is CSAPSGAYGYTF. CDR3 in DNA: TGCAGTGCCCCCTCCGGGGCCTATGGCTACACCTTC.

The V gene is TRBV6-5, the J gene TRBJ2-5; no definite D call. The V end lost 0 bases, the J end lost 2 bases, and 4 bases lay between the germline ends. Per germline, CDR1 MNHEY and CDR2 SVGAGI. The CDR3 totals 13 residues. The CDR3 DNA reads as TGTGCCAGCAGTTACTCGAATCAAGAGACCCAGTACTTC. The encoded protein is CASSYSNQETQYF.

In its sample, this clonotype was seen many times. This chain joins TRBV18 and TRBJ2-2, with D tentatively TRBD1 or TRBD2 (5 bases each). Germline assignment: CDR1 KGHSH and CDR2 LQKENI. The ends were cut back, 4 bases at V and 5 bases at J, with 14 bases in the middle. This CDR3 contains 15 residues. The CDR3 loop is CASSRGAVGTGELFF. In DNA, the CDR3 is TGTGCCAGCTCACGAGGGGCCGTGGGGACCGGGGAGCTGTTTTTT. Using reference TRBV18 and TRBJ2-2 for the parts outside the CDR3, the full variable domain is NAGVMQNPRHLVRRRGQEARLRCSPMKGHSHVYWYRQLPEEGLKFMVYLQKENIIDESGMPKERFSAEFPKEGPSILRIQQVVRGDSAAYFCASSRGAVGTGELFFGEGSRLTVL.

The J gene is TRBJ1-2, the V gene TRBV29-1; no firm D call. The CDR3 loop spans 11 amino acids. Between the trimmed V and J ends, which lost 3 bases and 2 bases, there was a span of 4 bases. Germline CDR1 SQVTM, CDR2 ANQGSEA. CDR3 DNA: TGCAGCGTTGATGGGAACTATGGCTACACCTTC. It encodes CSVDGNYGYTF.

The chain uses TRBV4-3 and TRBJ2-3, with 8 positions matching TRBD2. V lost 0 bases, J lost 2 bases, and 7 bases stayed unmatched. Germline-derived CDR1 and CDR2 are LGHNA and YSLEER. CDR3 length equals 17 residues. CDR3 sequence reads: CASSQDRASGYTDTQYF. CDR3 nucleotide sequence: TGCGCCAGCAGCCAAGATCGGGCTAGCGGGTACACAGATACGCAGTATTTT.

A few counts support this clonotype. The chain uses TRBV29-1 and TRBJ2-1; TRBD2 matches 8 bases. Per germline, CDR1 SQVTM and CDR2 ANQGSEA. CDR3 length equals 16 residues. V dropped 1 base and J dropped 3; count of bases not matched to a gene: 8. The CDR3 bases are TGCAGCGTTGAAGCGGGAGGGACGGGGAGCTACAATGAGCAGTTCTTC. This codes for CSVEAGGTGSYNEQFF.

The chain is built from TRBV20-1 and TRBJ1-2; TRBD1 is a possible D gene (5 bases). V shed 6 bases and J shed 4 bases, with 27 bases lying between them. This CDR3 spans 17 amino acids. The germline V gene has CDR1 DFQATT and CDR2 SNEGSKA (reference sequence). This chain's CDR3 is CSANEAGTQDLGYGYTF. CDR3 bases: TGCAGTGCCAACGAAGCCGGGACCCAGGACCTTGGCTATGGCTACACCTTC.

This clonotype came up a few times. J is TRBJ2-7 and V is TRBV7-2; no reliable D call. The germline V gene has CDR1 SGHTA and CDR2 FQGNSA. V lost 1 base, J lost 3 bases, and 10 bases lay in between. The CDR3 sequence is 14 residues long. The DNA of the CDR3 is TGTGCCAGCAGCTTAGTTTCGGGCGTCTACGAGCAGTACTTC. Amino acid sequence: CASSLVSGVYEQYF.

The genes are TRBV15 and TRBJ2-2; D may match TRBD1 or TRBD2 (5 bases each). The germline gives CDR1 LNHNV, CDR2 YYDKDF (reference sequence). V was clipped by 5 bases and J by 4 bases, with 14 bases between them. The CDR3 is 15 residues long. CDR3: CATSVVGDGTGELFF. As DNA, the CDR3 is TGTGCCACCAGCGTTGTCGGGGACGGCACCGGGGAGCTGTTTTTT.

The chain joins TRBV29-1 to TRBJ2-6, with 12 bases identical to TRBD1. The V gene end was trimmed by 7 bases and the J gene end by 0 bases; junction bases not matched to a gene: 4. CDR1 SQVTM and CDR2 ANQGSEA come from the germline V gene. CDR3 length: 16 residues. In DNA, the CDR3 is TGCAGCGCCGGGACAGGGGGCAACTCTGGGGCCAACGTCCTGACTTTC. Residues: CSAGTGGNSGANVLTF.

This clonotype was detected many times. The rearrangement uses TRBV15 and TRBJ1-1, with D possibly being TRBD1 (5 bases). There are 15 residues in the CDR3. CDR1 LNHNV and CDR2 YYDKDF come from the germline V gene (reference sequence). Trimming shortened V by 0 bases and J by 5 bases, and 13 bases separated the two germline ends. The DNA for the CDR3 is TGTGCCACCAGCAGAGATCCGGGGCTGGAAACTGAAGCTTTCTTT. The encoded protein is CATSRDPGLETEAFF. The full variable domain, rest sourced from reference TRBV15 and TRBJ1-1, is DAMVIQNPRYQVTQFGKPVTLSCSQTLNHNVMYWYQQKSSQAPKLLFHYYDKDFNNEADTPDNFQSRRPNTSFCFLDIRSPGLGDTAMYLCATSRDPGLETEAFFGQGTRLTVV.

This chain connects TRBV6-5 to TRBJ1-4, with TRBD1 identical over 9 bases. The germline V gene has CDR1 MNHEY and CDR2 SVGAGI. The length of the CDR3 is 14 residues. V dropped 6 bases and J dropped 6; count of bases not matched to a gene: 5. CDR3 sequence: CASSQTGGDEKLFF. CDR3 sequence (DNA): TGTGCCAGCAGCCAGACAGGGGGGGATGAAAAACTGTTTTTT.

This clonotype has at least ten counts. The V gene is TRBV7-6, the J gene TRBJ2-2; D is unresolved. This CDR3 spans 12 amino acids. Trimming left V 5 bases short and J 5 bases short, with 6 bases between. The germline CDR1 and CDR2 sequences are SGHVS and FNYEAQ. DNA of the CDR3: TGTGCCAGCAGCCATATAACCGGGGAGCTGTTTTTT. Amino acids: CASSHITGELFF.

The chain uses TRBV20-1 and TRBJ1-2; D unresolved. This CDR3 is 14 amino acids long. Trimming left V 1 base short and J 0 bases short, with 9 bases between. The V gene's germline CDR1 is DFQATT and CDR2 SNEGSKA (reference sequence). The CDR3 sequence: CSARVRYANYGYTF. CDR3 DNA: TGCAGTGCTAGAGTGCGGTACGCTAACTATGGCTACACCTTC.

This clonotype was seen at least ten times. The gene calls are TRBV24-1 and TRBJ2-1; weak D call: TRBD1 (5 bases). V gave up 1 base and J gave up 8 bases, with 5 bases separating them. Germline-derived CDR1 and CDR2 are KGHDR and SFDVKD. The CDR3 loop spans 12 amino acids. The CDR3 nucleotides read TGTGCCACCAGTGATTTCAGGGATGAGCAGTTCTTC. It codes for CATSDFRDEQFF.

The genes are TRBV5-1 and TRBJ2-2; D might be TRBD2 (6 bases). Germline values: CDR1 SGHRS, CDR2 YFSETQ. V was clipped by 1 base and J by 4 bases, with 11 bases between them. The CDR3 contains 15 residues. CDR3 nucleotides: TGCGCCAGCAGCTTGCGTGCGGGGTCCACCGGGGAGCTGTTTTTT. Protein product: CASSLRAGSTGELFF.

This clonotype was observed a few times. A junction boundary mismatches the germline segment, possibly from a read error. The CDR3 DNA follows: TGTGCCATCAGTGAGTCGAGCATAGATACGCAGTATTTT. Encoded protein: CAISESSIDTQYF. The chain has TRBV10-3 and TRBJ2-3, with D unclear. Germline V CDR1 and CDR2: ENHRY, SYGVKD. The CDR3 loop spans 13 amino acids.

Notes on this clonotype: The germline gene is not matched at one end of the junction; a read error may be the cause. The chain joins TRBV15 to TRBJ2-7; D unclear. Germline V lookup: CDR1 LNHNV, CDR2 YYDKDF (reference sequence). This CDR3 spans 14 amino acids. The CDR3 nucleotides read TGTGCCACCAGCAGAGATTATGGGTTAATGGGCAGTAAGTTC. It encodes CATSRDYGLMGSKF.

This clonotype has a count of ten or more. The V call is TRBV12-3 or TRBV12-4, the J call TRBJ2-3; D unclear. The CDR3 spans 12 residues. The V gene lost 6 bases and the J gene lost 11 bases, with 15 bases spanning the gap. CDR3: CASSPDLGRQYF. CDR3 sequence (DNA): TGTGCCAGCAGCCCCGACCTAGGGCGGCAGTATTTT.

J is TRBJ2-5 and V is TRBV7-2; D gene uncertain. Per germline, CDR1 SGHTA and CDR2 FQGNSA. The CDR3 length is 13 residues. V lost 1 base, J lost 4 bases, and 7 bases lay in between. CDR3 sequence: CASSLGRRETQYF. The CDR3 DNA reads TGTGCCAGCAGCTTAGGTAGAAGAGAGACCCAGTACTTC.

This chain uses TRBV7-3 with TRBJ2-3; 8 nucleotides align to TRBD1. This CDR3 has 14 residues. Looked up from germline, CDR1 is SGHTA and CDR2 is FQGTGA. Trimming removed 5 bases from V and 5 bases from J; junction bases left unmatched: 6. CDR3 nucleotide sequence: TGTGCCAGCAGCCGACAGGGGCAAGTAGATACGCAGTATTTT. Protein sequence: CASSRQGQVDTQYF. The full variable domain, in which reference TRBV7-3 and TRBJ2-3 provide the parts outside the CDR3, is GAGVSQTPSNKVTEKGKYVELRCDPISGHTALYWYRQSLGQGPEFLIYFQGTGAADDSGLPNDRFFAVRPEGSVSTLKIQRTERGDSAVYLCASSRQGQVDTQYFGPGTRLTVL.